This T cell receptor (beta chain) stems from a study of sequential checkpoint blockade in melanoma. The V gene lost 6 bases and the J gene lost 0 bases, with 8 bases spanning the gap. The CDR3 is 13 residues long. Germline lookup yields CDR1 KGHSH and CDR2 LQKENI. The treatment denotes: randomized to nivolumab then ipilimumab (arm A) or the reverse (arm B). This clone occurred a few times. Sequencing used immunoSEQ multiplex PCR; TCRdb keeps in-frame clones, though not all of them. Of 4,500 to 6,000 clones listed, roughly a quarter are singletons. The source of this sequence is a human donor with melanoma. The material sequenced was tumor tissue (inferred from file names), taken from a patient given nivolumab and ipilimumab in sequence. The V call is TRBV18, the J call TRBJ1-1; D possibly corresponds to TRBD1 (5 bases). CDR3 in DNA: TGTGCCAGCTCGCAGACAGTGAACACTGAAGCTTTCTTT. Amino acid sequence: CASSQTVNTEAFF.